One sample yielded the 9 T cell receptor beta chains listed below, sequenced in a study of T cells in localized non-small cell lung cancer. Here immunoSEQ multiplex PCR was the method, and the copy in TCRdb shows in-frame clones only, minus some. The sample yields approximately 70,000 clones, 75% to 85% seen once. The material sequenced was PBMCs, taken before any cancer treatment. The receptors derive from a man aged 35 to 70 with stage II lung adenocarcinoma.

This sequence joins TRBV6-1 and TRBJ2-1; 11 bases agree with TRBD2. Germline CDR1 and CDR2: MNHNS and SASEGT. V trimming: 1 base; J trimming: 7 bases; junction bases outside the gene matches: 18. This CDR3 spans 20 amino acids. CDR3 sequence: CASSEVPLLLAGEIRNEQFF. CDR3 sequence (DNA): TGTGCCAGCAGTGAAGTACCTTTATTACTAGCGGGAGAAATTCGAAATGAGCAGTTCTTC.

V usage is TRBV9 and J usage is TRBJ2-5; TRBD1 is a possible D gene (6 bases). The CDR3 loop spans 15 amino acids. In germline, CDR1 is SGDLS, CDR2 YYNGEE. The V gene lost 0 bases and the J gene lost 2 bases, with 11 bases spanning the gap. The CDR3 spells CASSVVGTKQETQYF. In DNA form, the CDR3 reads TGTGCCAGCAGCGTAGTTGGGACAAAACAAGAGACCCAGTACTTC.

CDR3 residues: CAISESGNTIYF. Written as DNA, the CDR3 is TGTGCCATCAGTGAGTCAGGAAACACCATATATTTT. The chain has TRBV10-3 and TRBJ1-3; D not resolved. The V end lost 0 bases, the J end lost 4 bases, and 1 base lay between the germline ends. This CDR3 spans 12 amino acids. Germline V gives CDR1 ENHRY, CDR2 SYGVKD.

The gene calls are TRBV30 and TRBJ1-3; D is ambiguous. Germline-derived CDR1 and CDR2 are GTSNPN and SVGIG (reference sequence). V was clipped by 4 bases and J by 2 bases, with 6 bases between them. CDR3 length: 12 residues. The CDR3 sequence: CAWKKTGNTIYF. DNA for the CDR3: TGTGCCTGGAAGAAGACTGGAAACACCATATATTTT.

J is TRBJ2-5 and V is TRBV19, with D possibly TRBD2 on 6 matching bases. CDR3 size: 13 residues. The V and J ends lost 10 bases and 5 bases respectively, with 17 bases between them. Germline CDR1 is LNHDA and CDR2 is SQIVND (reference sequence). In nucleotides, the CDR3 is TGTGCCACCGGTGGGGGGAGAGGGGAGACCCAGTACTTC. Translating it yields CATGGGRGETQYF. The variable domain in full, with the rest retrieved from reference TRBV19 and TRBJ2-5, is DGGITQSPKYLFRKEGQNVTLSCEQNLNHDAMYWYRQDPGQGLRLIYYSQIVNDFQKGDIAEGYSVSREKKESFPLTVTSAQKNPTAFYLCATGGGRGETQYFGPGTRLLVL.

Regarding this clone: Additional DNA sequences in this sample encode the identical CDR3. This chain uses TRBV2 with TRBJ2-7; TRBD2 matches 11 bases. The V gene's germline CDR1 is SNHLY and CDR2 FYNNEI. V lost 3 bases to trimming and J lost 0 bases; unmatched junction nucleotides: 4. The CDR3 contains 16 residues. The CDR3 nucleotides are TGTGCCAGCAGTGAGCGACTAGCGGGACCCTCCTACGAGCAGTACTTC. Translating it yields CASSERLAGPSYEQYF.

The rearrangement uses TRBV6-4 and TRBJ1-1; 9 bases map to TRBD1. Trimming removed 4 bases from V and 4 bases from J; junction bases left unmatched: 4. CDR1 is MRHNA, CDR2 SNTAGT, per germline. The CDR3 runs to 14 residues. The CDR3 loop is CASSVEQGATEAFF. For the CDR3, the DNA is TGTGCCAGCAGTGTCGAACAGGGGGCCACTGAAGCTTTCTTT.

This chain links TRBV7-2 with TRBJ2-3; 8 bases map to TRBD2. The CDR3 totals 18 residues. Germline lookup yields CDR1 SGHTA and CDR2 FQGNSA. The V and J ends lost 2 bases and 7 bases, in that order; junction bases with no gene match: 17. CDR3 in amino acids: CASSLLGPSGRARNTQYF. As DNA, the CDR3 is TGTGCCAGCAGCTTATTAGGTCCATCCGGGAGGGCTAGGAATACGCAGTATTTT.

The chain couples TRBV30 to TRBJ2-1; 7 bases are a match to TRBD2. Trimming removed 3 bases from V and 0 bases from J; junction bases left unmatched: 14. The CDR3 has 18 residues. The germline CDR1 and CDR2 sequences are GTSNPN and SVGIG (reference sequence). Here the CDR3 reads CAWSGGSRIASSYNEQFF. The CDR3 coding sequence is TGTGCCTGGAGCGGGGGGTCCCGAATAGCGAGCTCCTACAATGAGCAGTTCTTC.